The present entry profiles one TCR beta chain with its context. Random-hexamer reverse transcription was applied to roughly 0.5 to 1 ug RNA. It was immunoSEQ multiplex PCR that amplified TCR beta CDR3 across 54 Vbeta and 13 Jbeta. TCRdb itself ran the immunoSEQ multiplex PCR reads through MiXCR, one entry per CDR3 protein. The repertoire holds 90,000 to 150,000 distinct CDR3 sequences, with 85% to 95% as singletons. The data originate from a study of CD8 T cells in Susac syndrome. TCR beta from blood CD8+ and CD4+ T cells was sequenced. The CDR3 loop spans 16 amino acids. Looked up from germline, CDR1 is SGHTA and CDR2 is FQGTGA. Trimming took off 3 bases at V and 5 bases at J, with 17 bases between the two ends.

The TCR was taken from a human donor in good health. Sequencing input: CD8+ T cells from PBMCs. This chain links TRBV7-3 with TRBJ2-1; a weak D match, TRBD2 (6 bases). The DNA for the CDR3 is TGTGCCAGCAGCTTTCCCCCGCGGACTACCGACAATGAGCAGTTCTTC. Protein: CASSFPPRTTDNEQFF.